This TCR beta chain was sequenced in a study of human T cells and chemical hapten exposure. In the study's own analysis: TCRs per sample had a median of around 96,000 and ranged from roughly 20,000 to 690,600. MiXCR was run by TCRdb on the RACE reads, yielding one entry per CDR3 protein. It is TCRdb's table, rather than the study itself, that gives the V and J calls and clone size. The data show roughly 100,000 distinct CDR3 sequences, with 9.5% to 14% seen just once and more than 2.5% held by the top ten. In this sample, this clonotype turned up many times. Antigen unknown. Trimming took off 5 bases at V and 0 bases at J, with 11 bases between the two ends. Germline CDR1 PRHDT, CDR2 FYEKMQ (reference sequence). The CDR3 runs to 15 residues. Study results and limitations: Following DPC sensitization, TCRs present above 1 in 1000 frequency showed no change.

Time point: pre-sensitization, week 0. Treatment denoted: therapeutic diphenylcyclopropenone sensitization with weekly scalp DPC. This specimen consisted of whole blood, obtained in connection with sensitization to the hapten diphenylcyclopropenone (DPC). The chain combines TRBV13 with TRBJ2-1; the D is unclear. The clonotype originates from a woman aged 55 to 70 with alopecia areata. Some clones in this sample may be carry-over from other donors' samples. The CDR3 nucleotides read TGTGCCAGCAGCAGTCCCGGGTTCTCCTACAATGAGCAGTTCTTC. Protein sequence: CASSSPGFSYNEQFF.